The clone carrying this T cell receptor beta chain was seen a few times. As yet, its antigen is unknown. The length of the CDR3 is 15 residues. V dropped 4 bases and J dropped 2; count of bases not matched to a gene: 8. The germline V gene encodes CDR1 SEHNR and CDR2 FQNEAQ (reference sequence). The data stem from a study of cytomegalovirus exposure and HLA in healthy donors. General observations from the study: Differences between HLA loci emerged in a later analysis of TCR association rates, with DRB1 most and HLA-C fewest. With high specificity and sensitivity, the classifier reportedly diagnosed cytomegalovirus status. Several of the most significant clusters appeared, in a later analysis, to be linked to common viral pathogens.

PCR was performed using 60 Vbeta and 13 Jbeta primers. Original processing methods: A later analysis counted 80 million or so unique TCR beta chains, about 10 million shared. The assay was immunoSEQ multiplex PCR, and TCRdb's table has in-frame clones only and misses some. V, J and clone size were drawn from that table, and D and trimming were deduced from the DNA. The sample consists of approximately 220,000 clones, about 75% of them appearing once. V is TRBV7-9 and J is TRBJ2-7; TRBD2 agrees at 7 bases. The clonotype comes from a male donor in good health and CMV-seronegative. The sequencing sample was made of PBMCs. CDR3 in DNA: TGTGCCAGCAGCTCCAGGGCGGGAGCAACCTACGAGCAGTACTTC. Protein product: CASSSRAGATYEQYF.